The 23 T cell receptor beta chains listed next were all sequenced from one sample in a study of cytomegalovirus exposure and HLA in healthy donors (dated by TCRdb to 2016 to 2017). Libraries were made using the immunoSEQ multiplex PCR assay. TCRdb took this table from immuneACCESS and kept in-frame rearrangements with V and J called. Such tables lack part of the clones; where checked against another copy, unresolved V genes explain under half of the gap, and the rest is unexplained. The sample table holds 250,000 to 350,000 clones, of which more than 75% were seen once. The ten largest clonotypes hold approximately 0.9% of the sample. Sequenced: PBMCs. The receptors here all came from a woman aged 18-29 years in good health and CMV-seronegative.

The sample holds a few counts of this clone. The rearrangement links TRBV6-5 to TRBJ1-6; D is uncertain. The germline V and J ends were trimmed by 11 bases and 0 bases, with 8 bases remaining between them. Germline CDR1 is MNHEY and CDR2 is SVGAGI. The CDR3 runs to 13 residues. The CDR3 DNA reads as TGTGCCGTTGCGAACTCCTATAATTCACCCCTCCACTTT. Amino acid sequence: CAVANSYNSPLHF.

V is TRBV9 and J is TRBJ2-3; 8 bases map to TRBD2. The J segment lost 0 bases and the V segment lost 6 bases, leaving 3 bases of the junction unmatched. Per the germline V gene, CDR1 is SGDLS and CDR2 is YYNGEE. CDR3 length: 14 amino acids. The CDR3 spells CASTRGGSTDTQYF. The CDR3 DNA follows: TGTGCCAGCACCCGGGGGGGGAGCACAGATACGCAGTATTTT.

V is TRBV25-1 and J is TRBJ2-7; D might be TRBD1 (6 bases). CDR3 length equals 16 residues. With 4 bases removed from V and 2 bases from J, the gap between germline ends came to 18 bases. Per the germline V gene, CDR1 is MGHDK and CDR2 is SYGVNS. The CDR3 spells CASSVMFGQSTYEQYF. CDR3 sequence (DNA): TGTGCCAGCAGTGTAATGTTCGGACAGTCAACCTACGAGCAGTACTTC.

The chain recombines TRBV7-2 with TRBJ2-5, with 8 bases that match TRBD2. V was pared by 3 bases and J by 2 bases, with 5 bases of the junction left unmatched. Germline V gives CDR1 SGHTA, CDR2 FQGNSA. The CDR3 totals 15 residues. CDR3 residues: CASSLSGSSQETQYF. The CDR3 bases are TGTGCCAGCAGCTTGAGCGGGAGTTCACAAGAGACCCAGTACTTC.

This chain uses TRBV2 with TRBJ2-5; 9 positions agree with TRBD1. The CDR3 length is 18 residues. CDR1 and CDR2 from the germline V gene are SNHLY and FYNNEI. Unmatched junction bases numbered 15, after V lost 2 bases and J lost 5 bases. This chain's CDR3 is CASSESFLKDRGGETQYF. The CDR3 nucleotides are TGTGCCAGCAGTGAATCATTCCTGAAGGACAGGGGAGGGGAGACCCAGTACTTC.

As for this clone: The sample holds other DNA sequences that translate to the same CDR3. V usage is TRBV5-1 and J usage is TRBJ2-7, with 7 bases matching TRBD2. This CDR3 comprises 13 residues. Trimming cost V 3 bases and J 3 bases; bases outside gene matches: 3. Germline V CDR1 and CDR2: SGHRS, YFSETQ. This chain's CDR3 is CASSSGGGYEQYF. CDR3 nucleotide sequence: TGCGCCAGCAGCTCGGGGGGAGGCTACGAGCAGTACTTC.

This clone occurred once. This chain connects TRBV15 to TRBJ1-4; the D gene is possibly TRBD1 (5 bases). CDR1 is LNHNV and CDR2 is YYDKDF in the germline V gene (reference sequence). The germline V and J ends were trimmed by 0 bases and 3 bases, with 11 bases remaining between them. The CDR3 has 16 amino acids. This CDR3 reads CATSRDIGGSNEKLFF. The DNA of the CDR3 is TGTGCCACCAGCAGAGATATCGGGGGTTCTAATGAAAAACTGTTTTTT.

The genes are TRBV12-2 and TRBJ2-3; the table's D call TRBD2 went unverified against the DNA. TRBV12-2 is assigned pseudogene status. This CDR3 is built from 18 residues. The CDR3 DNA reads as TGTGCAAGTCGCTCCCCCGCAAAGCGGGAGGCTAGCACAGATACGCAGTATTTT. It specifies CASRSPAKREASTDTQYF.

CDR3 protein: CASSVLGSRGETQYF. CDR3 nucleotides: TGTGCCAGCAGCGTACTCGGGTCCCGCGGGGAGACCCAGTACTTC. The V and J genes are TRBV9 and TRBJ2-5, with D tentatively TRBD2 (5 bases). Trimming stripped 1 base from V and 5 bases from J, with 15 bases between. The length of the CDR3 is 15 residues. The V gene's germline CDR1 is SGDLS and CDR2 YYNGEE.

V usage is TRBV5-1 and J usage is TRBJ2-7; 8 bases are a match to TRBD2. The CDR3 extends over 18 amino acids. V was pared by 2 bases and J by 0 bases, with 13 bases of the junction left unmatched. Looked up from germline, CDR1 is SGHRS and CDR2 is YFSETQ. CDR3 region: CASSFVIPGLDYSYEQYF. The CDR3 bases are TGCGCCAGCAGCTTTGTTATCCCGGGACTAGACTACTCCTACGAGCAGTACTTC.

The chain recombines TRBV12-5 with TRBJ2-7; the match to TRBD1 covers 10 bases. With 4 bases clipped from V and 6 bases from J, the junction kept 9 bases outside the gene matches. CDR1 and CDR2 (germline): LGHNT, FRNRAP. The CDR3 spans 15 residues. Here the CDR3 reads CASGWGQGSDGEQYF. In DNA, the CDR3 is TGTGCTAGTGGTTGGGGACAGGGGTCTGACGGCGAGCAGTACTTC.

In regard to this clone: Distinct nucleotide sequences in the sample also encode this CDR3. The chain is built from TRBV18 and TRBJ2-7, with 8 nucleotides matching TRBD2. Germline CDR1 KGHSH, CDR2 LQKENI. V lost 3 bases and J lost 3; bases outside the gene matches: 7. The CDR3 has 15 amino acids. CDR3 loop: CASSPSSGGSYEQYF. CDR3 in DNA: TGTGCCAGCTCACCGTCGTCGGGGGGGAGCTACGAGCAGTACTTC.

The chain combines TRBV7-2 with TRBJ2-1; TRBD1 matches at 8 bases. V shed 3 bases, J shed 7 bases, and the junction held 11 bases outside the gene matches. The CDR3 is made up of 16 amino acids. Germline lookup yields CDR1 SGHTA and CDR2 FQGNSA. As DNA, the CDR3 is TGTGCCAGCAGCTTCCACAGGGGGGCCGGGTCGAATGAGCAGTTCTTC. Translated, it gives CASSFHRGAGSNEQFF.

The chain is built from TRBV11-2 and TRBJ1-2; TRBD1 matches at 9 bases. V lost 5 bases, J lost 8 bases, and 12 bases stayed unmatched. This CDR3 is built from 15 residues. Germline CDR1 SGHAT, CDR2 FQNNGV. Here the CDR3 reads CASSSRDRAKGGYTF. The CDR3 nucleotides read TGTGCCAGCAGCAGCCGGGACAGGGCAAAAGGAGGCTACACCTTC.

The genes are TRBV5-4 and TRBJ2-2, with TRBD2 matching over 12 bases. There are 14 residues in the CDR3. Per the germline V gene, CDR1 is SGHNT and CDR2 is YYREEE (reference sequence). The J segment lost 4 bases and the V segment lost 5 bases, leaving 0 bases of the junction unmatched. CDR3 DNA: TGTGCCAGCAGACTAGCGGGAGGCACCGGGGAGCTGTTTTTT. Protein: CASRLAGGTGELFF. Complete variable domain (other parts from reference TRBV5-4 and TRBJ2-2): ETGVTQSPTHLIKTRGQQVTLRCSSQSGHNTVSWYQQALGQGPQFIFQYYREEENGRGNFPPRFSGLQFPNYSSELNVNALELDDSALYLCASRLAGGTGELFFGEGSRLTVL.

The genes are TRBV28 and TRBJ1-2; no clear D gene. The CDR3 runs to 17 residues. Trimming removed 3 bases at V and 6 bases at J, with 23 bases between. CDR1 and CDR2 from the germline V gene are MDHEN and SYDVKM. The chain's CDR3 is CASSFFYSEPRNNGYTF. The CDR3 nucleotides are TGTGCCAGCAGTTTTTTTTATAGTGAGCCCCGAAATAATGGCTACACCTTC.

The chain couples TRBV28 to TRBJ2-1, with 8 bases aligning to TRBD1. V gave up 6 bases and J gave up 0 bases; unmatched junction bases: 7. CDR1 is MDHEN, CDR2 SYDVKM, per germline. The length of the CDR3 is 16 residues. The CDR3 DNA reads TGTGCCAGCAGCGACAGGGGCAGGAGCTCCTACAATGAGCAGTTCTTC. Its translation: CASSDRGRSSYNEQFF.

The chain combines TRBV2 with TRBJ2-7; 7 bases line up with TRBD1. Germline lookup yields CDR1 SNHLY and CDR2 FYNNEI. V was clipped by 6 bases and J by 2 bases; unmatched bases: 4. The CDR3 consists of 13 residues. The CDR3 bases are TGTGCCAGCAGGGTAACAGGGGCCTACGAGCAGTACTTC. Translation gives CASRVTGAYEQYF. Using reference TRBV2 and TRBJ2-7 for the parts outside the CDR3, the full variable domain is EPEVTQTPSHQVTQMGQEVILRCVPISNHLYFYWYRQILGQKVEFLVSFYNNEISEKSEIFDDQFSVERPDGSNFTLKIRSTKLEDSAMYFCASRVTGAYEQYFGPGTRLTVT.

The CDR3 nucleotides read TGTGCCAGCAGTTTGACCGGGACAGGTGGCGAGCAGTACTTC. Protein product: CASSLTGTGGEQYF. The gene calls are TRBV28 and TRBJ2-7; 8 nucleotides align to TRBD1. This CDR3 contains 14 residues. CDR1 and CDR2 (germline): MDHEN, SYDVKM. J gave up 6 bases and V 3 bases, and 7 bases lay outside the gene matches.

This clone has only a few counts. The CDR3 here is CASSLAQGAAGELFF. The CDR3 DNA is TGCGCCAGCAGCCTCGCCCAGGGGGCGGCCGGGGAGCTGTTTTTT. V is TRBV4-1 and J is TRBJ2-2; 8 bases match TRBD1. V dropped 4 bases and J dropped 6; count of bases not matched to a gene: 7. This CDR3 comprises 15 residues. Germline lookup yields CDR1 MGHRA and CDR2 YSYEKL.

The chain is built from TRBV5-1 and TRBJ2-3; D is possibly TRBD2 (5 bases). Germline values: CDR1 SGHRS, CDR2 YFSETQ. There are 15 residues in the CDR3. Trimming left V 4 bases short and J 2 bases short, with 14 bases between. CDR3 sequence: CASSTSGSITDTQYF. CDR3 bases: TGCGCCAGCAGCACTAGTGGGAGTATCACAGATACGCAGTATTTT.

The chain combines TRBV7-8 with TRBJ1-5; 7 bases are shared with TRBD1. Germline trimming cut 1 base from V and 2 bases from J; bases unmatched to any gene: 5. This CDR3 spans 16 amino acids. Germline values: CDR1 SGHVS, CDR2 FQNEAQ. CDR3 loop: CASSLVDTGGNQPQHF. In DNA form, the CDR3 reads TGTGCCAGCAGCTTAGTGGACACAGGGGGCAATCAGCCCCAGCATTTT. Supplemented by reference TRBV7-8 and TRBJ1-5, the full variable domain reads GAGVSQSPRYKVAKRGQDVALRCDPISGHVSLFWYQQALGQGPEFLTYFQNEAQLDKSGLPSDRFFAERPEGSVSTLKIQRTQQEDSAVYLCASSLVDTGGNQPQHFGDGTRLSIL.

The rearrangement links TRBV6-5 to TRBJ2-3; TRBD2 matches 11 bases. Trimming at V came to 2 bases and at J to 2 bases, leaving 3 bases not matched to a gene. The CDR3 extends over 16 amino acids. CDR1 MNHEY and CDR2 SVGAGI come from the germline V gene. CDR3 in DNA: TGTGCCAGCAGTTACCGACTAGCGGGGATCACAGATACGCAGTATTTT. This encodes CASSYRLAGITDTQYF.